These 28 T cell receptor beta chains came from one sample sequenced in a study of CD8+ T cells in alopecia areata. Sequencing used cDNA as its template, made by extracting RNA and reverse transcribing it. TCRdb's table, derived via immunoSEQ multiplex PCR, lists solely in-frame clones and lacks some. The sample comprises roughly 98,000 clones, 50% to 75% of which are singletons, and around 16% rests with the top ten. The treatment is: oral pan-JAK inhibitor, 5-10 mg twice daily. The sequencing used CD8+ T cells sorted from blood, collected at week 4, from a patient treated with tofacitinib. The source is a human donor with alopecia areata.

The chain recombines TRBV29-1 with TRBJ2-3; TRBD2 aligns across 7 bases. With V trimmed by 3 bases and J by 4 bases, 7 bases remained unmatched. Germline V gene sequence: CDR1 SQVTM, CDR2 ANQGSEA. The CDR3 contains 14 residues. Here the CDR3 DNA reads TGCAGCGTTGAGTCGGGGGGTAGGGCAGATACGCAGTATTTT. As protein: CSVESGGRADTQYF.

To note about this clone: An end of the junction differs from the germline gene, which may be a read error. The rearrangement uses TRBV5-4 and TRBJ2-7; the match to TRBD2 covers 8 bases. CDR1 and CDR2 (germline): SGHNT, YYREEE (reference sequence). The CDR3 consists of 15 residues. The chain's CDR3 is CASSLASGSTYEQYF. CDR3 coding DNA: TGCGCCAGCAGCCTAGCTAGCGGGTCGACCTACGAGCAGTACTTC.

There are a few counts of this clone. Written as DNA, the CDR3 is TGTGCCAGCAGTTTATCGGGGCTAACCACAGATACGCAGTATTTT. Protein: CASSLSGLTTDTQYF. V and J are TRBV27 and TRBJ2-3, with D possibly matching TRBD1 (5 bases). This CDR3 region has 15 residues. The V gene's germline CDR1 is MNHEY and CDR2 SMNVEV (reference sequence). The germline V and J ends were trimmed by 0 bases and 2 bases, with 9 bases remaining between them.

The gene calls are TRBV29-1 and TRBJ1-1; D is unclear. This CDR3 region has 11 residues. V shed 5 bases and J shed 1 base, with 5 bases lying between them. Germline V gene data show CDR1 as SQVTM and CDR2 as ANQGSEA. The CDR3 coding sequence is TGCAGCGTTAGCAGGAACACTGAAGCTTTCTTT. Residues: CSVSRNTEAFF.

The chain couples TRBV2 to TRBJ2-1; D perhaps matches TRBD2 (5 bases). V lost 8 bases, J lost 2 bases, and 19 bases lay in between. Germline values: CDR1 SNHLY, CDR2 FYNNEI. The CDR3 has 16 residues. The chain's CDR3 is CASGGRGQNPYNEQFF. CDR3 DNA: TGTGCCAGCGGAGGAAGAGGCCAGAACCCCTACAATGAGCAGTTCTTC.

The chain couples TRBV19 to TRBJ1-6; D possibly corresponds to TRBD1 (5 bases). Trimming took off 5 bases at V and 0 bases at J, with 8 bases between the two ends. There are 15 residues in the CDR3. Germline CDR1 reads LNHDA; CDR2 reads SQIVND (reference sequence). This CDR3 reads CASSLTGSYNSPLHF. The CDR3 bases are TGTGCCAGTAGTCTAACAGGCTCCTATAATTCACCCCTCCACTTT.

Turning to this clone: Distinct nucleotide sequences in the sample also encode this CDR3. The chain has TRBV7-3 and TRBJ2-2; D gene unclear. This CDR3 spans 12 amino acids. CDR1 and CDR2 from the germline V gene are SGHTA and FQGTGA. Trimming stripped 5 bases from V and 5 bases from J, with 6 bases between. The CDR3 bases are TGTGCCAGCAGCCCGCGAACCGGGGAGCTGTTTTTT. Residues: CASSPRTGELFF.

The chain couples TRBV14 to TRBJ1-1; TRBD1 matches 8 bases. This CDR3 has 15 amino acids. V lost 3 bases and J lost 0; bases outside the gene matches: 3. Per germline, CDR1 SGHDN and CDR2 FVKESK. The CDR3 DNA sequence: TGTGCCAGCAGCCATCGGGACAGGCTGAACACTGAAGCTTTCTTT. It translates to CASSHRDRLNTEAFF.

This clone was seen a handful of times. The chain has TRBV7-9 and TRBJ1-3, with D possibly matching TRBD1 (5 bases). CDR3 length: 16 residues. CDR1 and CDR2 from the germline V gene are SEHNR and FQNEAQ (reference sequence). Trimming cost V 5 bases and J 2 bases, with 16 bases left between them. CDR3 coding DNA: TGTGCCAGCAGCGACGAGGGTTGGGGGGCTGGAAACACCATATATTTT. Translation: CASSDEGWGAGNTIYF. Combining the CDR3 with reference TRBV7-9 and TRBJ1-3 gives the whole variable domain DTGVSQNPRHKITKRGQNVTFRCDPISEHNRLYWYRQTLGQGPEFLTYFQNEAQLEKSRLLSDRFSAERPKGSFSTLEIQRTEQGDSAMYLCASSDEGWGAGNTIYFGEGSWLTVV.

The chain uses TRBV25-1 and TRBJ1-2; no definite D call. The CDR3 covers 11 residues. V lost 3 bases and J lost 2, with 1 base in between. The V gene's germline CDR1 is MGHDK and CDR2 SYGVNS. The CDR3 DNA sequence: TGTGCCAGCAGTGAGAACTATGGCTACACCTTC. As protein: CASSENYGYTF.

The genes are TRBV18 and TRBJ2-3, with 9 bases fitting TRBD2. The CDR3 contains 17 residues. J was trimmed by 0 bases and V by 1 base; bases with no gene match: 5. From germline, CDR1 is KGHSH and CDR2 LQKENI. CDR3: CASSPLITSGSTDTQYF. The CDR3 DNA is TGTGCCAGCTCACCACTTATCACTAGCGGGAGCACAGATACGCAGTATTTT.

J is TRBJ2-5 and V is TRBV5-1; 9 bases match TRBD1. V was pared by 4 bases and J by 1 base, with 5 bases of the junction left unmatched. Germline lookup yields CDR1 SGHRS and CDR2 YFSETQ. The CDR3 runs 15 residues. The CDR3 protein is CASSAGTGIQETQYF. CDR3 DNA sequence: TGCGCCAGCAGCGCCGGGACAGGGATCCAAGAGACCCAGTACTTC. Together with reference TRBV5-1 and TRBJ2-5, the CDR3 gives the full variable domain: KAGVTQTPRYLIKTRGQQVTLSCSPISGHRSVSWYQQTPGQGLQFLFEYFSETQRNKGNFPGRFSGRQFSNSRSEMNVSTLELGDSALYLCASSAGTGIQETQYFGPGTRLLVL.

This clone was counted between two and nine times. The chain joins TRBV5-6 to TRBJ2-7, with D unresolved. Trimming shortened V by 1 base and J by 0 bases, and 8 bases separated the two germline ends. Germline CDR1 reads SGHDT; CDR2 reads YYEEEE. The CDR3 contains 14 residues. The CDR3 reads CASSLIYYSYEQYF. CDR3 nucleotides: TGTGCCAGCAGCTTGATCTACTACTCCTACGAGCAGTACTTC. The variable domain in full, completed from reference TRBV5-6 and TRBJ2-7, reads DAGVTQSPTHLIKTRGQQVTLRCSPKSGHDTVSWYQQALGQGPQFIFQYYEEEERQRGNFPDRFSGHQFPNYSSELNVNALLLGDSALYLCASSLIYYSYEQYFGPGTRLTVT.

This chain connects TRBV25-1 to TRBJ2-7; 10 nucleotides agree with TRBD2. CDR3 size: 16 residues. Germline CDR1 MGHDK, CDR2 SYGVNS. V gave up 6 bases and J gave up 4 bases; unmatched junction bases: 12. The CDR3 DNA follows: TGTGCCAGCAGGGGGGAAACTAGCGGGACCCTTTACGAGCAGTACTTC. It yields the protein CASRGETSGTLYEQYF.

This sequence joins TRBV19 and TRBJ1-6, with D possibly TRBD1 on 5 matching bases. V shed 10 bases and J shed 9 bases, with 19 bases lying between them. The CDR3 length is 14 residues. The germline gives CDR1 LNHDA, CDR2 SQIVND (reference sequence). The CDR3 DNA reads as TGTGCCACCAACGTCGACGGGGGTCGTTCACCCCTCCACTTT. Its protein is CATNVDGGRSPLHF.

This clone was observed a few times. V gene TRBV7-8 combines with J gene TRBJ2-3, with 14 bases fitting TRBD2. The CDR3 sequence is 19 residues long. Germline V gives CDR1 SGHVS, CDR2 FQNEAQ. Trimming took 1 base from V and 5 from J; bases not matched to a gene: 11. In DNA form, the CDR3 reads TGTGCCAGCAGCTTAGAGTCCAGACTAGCGGGGGGGCCTGGAGATACGCAGTATTTT. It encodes CASSLESRLAGGPGDTQYF.

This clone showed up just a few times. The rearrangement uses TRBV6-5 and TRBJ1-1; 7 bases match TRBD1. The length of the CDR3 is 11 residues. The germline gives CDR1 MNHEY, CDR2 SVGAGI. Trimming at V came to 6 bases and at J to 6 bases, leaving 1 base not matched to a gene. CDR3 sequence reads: CASRTGAEAFF. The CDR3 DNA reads TGTGCCAGCAGAACAGGGGCTGAAGCTTTCTTT.

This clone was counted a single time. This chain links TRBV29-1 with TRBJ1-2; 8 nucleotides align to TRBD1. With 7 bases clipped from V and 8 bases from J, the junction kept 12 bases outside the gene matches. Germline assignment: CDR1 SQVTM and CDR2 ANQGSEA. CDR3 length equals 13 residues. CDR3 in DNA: TGCAGCGCCGTGAGTATGGGGACAGGAGGCTACACCTTC. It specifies CSAVSMGTGGYTF.

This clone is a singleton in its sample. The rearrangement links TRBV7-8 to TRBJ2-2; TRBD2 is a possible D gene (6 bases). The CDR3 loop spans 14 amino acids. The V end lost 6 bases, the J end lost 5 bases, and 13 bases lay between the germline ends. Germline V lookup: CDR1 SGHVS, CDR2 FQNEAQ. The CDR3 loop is CASSLGGNTGELFF. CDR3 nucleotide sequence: TGTGCCAGCAGTCTAGGAGGGAATACCGGGGAGCTGTTTTTT.

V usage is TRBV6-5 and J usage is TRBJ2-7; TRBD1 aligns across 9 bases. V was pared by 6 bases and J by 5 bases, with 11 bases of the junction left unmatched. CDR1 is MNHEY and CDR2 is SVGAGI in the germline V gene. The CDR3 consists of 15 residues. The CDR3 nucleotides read TGTGCCAGCAGGCTATCCGGACAGGGGATCAACGAGCAGTACTTC. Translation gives CASRLSGQGINEQYF.

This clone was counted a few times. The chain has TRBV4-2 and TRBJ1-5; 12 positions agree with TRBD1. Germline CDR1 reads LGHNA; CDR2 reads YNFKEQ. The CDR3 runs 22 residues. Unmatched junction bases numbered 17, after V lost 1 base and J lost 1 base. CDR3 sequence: CASSQAFPGQGAGVGSNQPQHF. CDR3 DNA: TGTGCCAGCAGCCAAGCCTTTCCGGGACAGGGGGCAGGGGTAGGAAGCAATCAGCCCCAGCATTTT.

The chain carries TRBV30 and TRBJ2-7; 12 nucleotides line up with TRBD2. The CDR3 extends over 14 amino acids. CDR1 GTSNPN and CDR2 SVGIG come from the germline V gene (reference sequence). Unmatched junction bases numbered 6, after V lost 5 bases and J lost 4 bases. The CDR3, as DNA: TGTGCCTGGGGACTAGCGGGATTTGCATACGAGCAGTACTTC. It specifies CAWGLAGFAYEQYF.

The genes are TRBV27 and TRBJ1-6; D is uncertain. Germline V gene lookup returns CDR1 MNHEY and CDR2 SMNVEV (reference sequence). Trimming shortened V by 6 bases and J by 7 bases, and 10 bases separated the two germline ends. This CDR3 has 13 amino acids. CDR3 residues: CASRTEGNSPLHF. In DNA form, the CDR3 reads TGTGCCAGCAGAACAGAAGGGAATTCACCCCTCCACTTT.

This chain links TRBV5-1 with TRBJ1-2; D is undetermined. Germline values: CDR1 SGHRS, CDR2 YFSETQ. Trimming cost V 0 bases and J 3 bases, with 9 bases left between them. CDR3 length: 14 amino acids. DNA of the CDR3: TGCGCCAGCAGCTTGGTTCCATACCACTATGGCTACACCTTC. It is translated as CASSLVPYHYGYTF.

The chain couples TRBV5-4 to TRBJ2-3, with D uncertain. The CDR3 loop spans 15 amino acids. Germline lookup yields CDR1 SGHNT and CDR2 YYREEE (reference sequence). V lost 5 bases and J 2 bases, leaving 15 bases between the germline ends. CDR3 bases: TGTGCCAGCAGTCCGGGCACCCGGAACACAGATACGCAGTATTTT. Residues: CASSPGTRNTDTQYF. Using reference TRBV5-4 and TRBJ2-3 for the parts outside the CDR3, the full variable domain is ETGVTQSPTHLIKTRGQQVTLRCSSQSGHNTVSWYQQALGQGPQFIFQYYREEENGRGNFPPRFSGLQFPNYSSELNVNALELDDSALYLCASSPGTRNTDTQYFGPGTRLTVL.

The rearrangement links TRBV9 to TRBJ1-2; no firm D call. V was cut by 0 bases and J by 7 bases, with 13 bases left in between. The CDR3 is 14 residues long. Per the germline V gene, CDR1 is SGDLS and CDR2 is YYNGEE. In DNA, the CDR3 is TGTGCCAGCAGCGTAGGGGGTGCGCCTGTTGGCTACACCTTC. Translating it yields CASSVGGAPVGYTF.

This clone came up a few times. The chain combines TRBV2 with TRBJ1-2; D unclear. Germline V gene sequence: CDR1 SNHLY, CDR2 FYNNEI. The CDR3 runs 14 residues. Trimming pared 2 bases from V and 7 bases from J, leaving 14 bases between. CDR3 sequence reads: CASSEYGQHGGYTF. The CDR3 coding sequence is TGTGCCAGCAGTGAATATGGGCAGCATGGTGGCTACACCTTC.

The chain's CDR3 is CASSLGTGGNSPLHF. The CDR3 DNA is TGTGCCAGTAGTCTCGGGACAGGGGGAAATTCACCCCTCCACTTT. The V and J genes are TRBV19 and TRBJ1-6, with TRBD1 identical over 11 bases. The CDR3 loop spans 15 amino acids. Per germline, CDR1 LNHDA and CDR2 SQIVND (reference sequence). Trimming took 5 bases from V and 7 from J; bases not matched to a gene: 4. Full variable domain (remainder filled in from reference TRBV19 and TRBJ1-6): DGGITQSPKYLFRKEGQNVTLSCEQNLNHDAMYWYRQDPGQGLRLIYYSQIVNDFQKGDIAEGYSVSREKKESFPLTVTSAQKNPTAFYLCASSLGTGGNSPLHFGNGTRLTVT.